The T cell receptor (beta chain) under discussion was sequenced for a study of Ad26.COV2.S vaccination and SARS-CoV-2 variants. This CDR3 region has 16 residues. Germline CDR1 and CDR2: SGHRS and YFSETQ. The ends lost 0 bases at V and 5 bases at J; junction bases unmatched: 4. TCRdb's copy holds only in-frame clones and misses some; the assay was immunoSEQ multiplex PCR. The data contain 150,000 to 200,000 clones, roughly 89% of them seen just once; the ten biggest clones take up more than 4.5%. A remark on this clone: The antigen remains unidentified.

Points from the study as a whole: People who got the vaccine or the placebo had similar non-spike TCR breadth. Measures of TCR breadth and depth may have fallen short of total T cell responses. The authors reported substantial breadth in spike-specific CD8+ and CD4+ T cell responses after vaccination.

This receptor was obtained from a human donor who had recovered from COVID-19. Sequences were derived from peripheral blood, sampled after recovery from COVID-19. V and J are TRBV5-1 and TRBJ2-1; 11 nucleotides align to TRBD1. The CDR3 protein is CASSLGGTGGNNEQFF. CDR3 sequence (DNA): TGCGCCAGCAGCTTGGGAGGGACAGGGGGTAACAATGAGCAGTTCTTC.